These T cell receptor beta chains were read from a single sample in a study of post-analysis software for immune sequencing data. TCRdb processed the PCR reads anew with MiXCR; each CDR3 protein has one entry. The table shows 750,000 to 950,000 distinct CDR3 sequences, with about 53% occurring only once. Sequences were obtained from blood. These TCRs come from a girl between 10 and 17 years old with multiple sclerosis. Both conserved end residues are part of each CDR3. A D gene is named only where the DNA matches it firmly. For some rows the clone size is stated as once, few or many, or as a class when expanded; others skip it.

V gene: TRBV18; D gene: TRBD1; J gene: TRBJ1-2; clone size: .; CDR3 protein: CASSPGTGGASYGYTF; CDR3 DNA: TGTGCCAGCTCACCAGGGACAGGGGGCGCTTCCTATGGCTACACCTTC
V gene: TRBV14; D gene: .; J gene: TRBJ2-7; clone size: .; CDR3 protein: CASSQGGASDYEQYF; CDR3 DNA: TGTGCCAGCAGCCAAGGGGGGGCTAGCGACTACGAGCAGTACTTC
V gene: TRBV25-1; D gene: .; J gene: TRBJ1-3; clone size: .; CDR3 protein: CASSDISGEWRNTIYF; CDR3 DNA: TGCGCCAGCAGTGATATTAGTGGAGAGTGGAGAAACACCATATATTTT
V gene: TRBV20-1; D gene: .; J gene: TRBJ2-5; clone size: .; CDR3 protein: CSAEDPRSRTQYF; CDR3 DNA: TGCAGTGCTGAGGACCCACGATCGAGGACCCAGTACTTC
V gene: TRBV7-2; D gene: .; J gene: TRBJ2-2; clone size: .; CDR3 protein: CASSSKLATGELFF; CDR3 DNA: TGTGCCAGCAGCTCAAAACTAGCCACCGGGGAGCTGTTTTTT
V gene: TRBV12-3/TRBV12-4; D gene: .; J gene: TRBJ2-3; clone size: .; CDR3 protein: CASSPMSGGRTDTQYF; CDR3 DNA: TGTGCCAGCAGCCCCATGAGCGGCGGAAGGACAGATACGCAGTATTTT
V gene: TRBV7-9; D gene: .; J gene: TRBJ1-5; clone size: few; CDR3 protein: CASSLGTITQPQHF; CDR3 DNA: TGTGCCAGCAGCTTGGGGACAATTACTCAGCCCCAGCATTTT
V gene: TRBV5-1; D gene: TRBD1; J gene: TRBJ1-2; clone size: .; CDR3 protein: CASSLEGAHGYGYTF; CDR3 DNA: TGCGCCAGCAGCTTGGAGGGGGCACATGGCTATGGCTACACCTTC
V gene: TRBV7-3; D gene: .; J gene: TRBJ2-1; clone size: .; CDR3 protein: CASSLQREDEQFF; CDR3 DNA: TGTGCCAGCAGCTTACAGAGGGAAGATGAGCAGTTCTTC
V gene: TRBV20-1; D gene: TRBD2; J gene: TRBJ2-7; clone size: few; CDR3 protein: CSARTWTSGTYEQYF; CDR3 DNA: TGCAGTGCTAGAACCTGGACTAGCGGAACCTACGAGCAGTACTTC